The 32 T cell receptor beta chains below come from one sample, sequenced in a study of monozygotic twins with cystic fibrosis. Produced via immunoSEQ multiplex PCR; TCRdb's table is partial and in-frame only. The sample carries around 14,000 clones, more than 75% recorded once. The sample consisted of blood. These receptors were collected from a boy younger than 18 with cystic fibrosis.

CDR3 in DNA: TGTGCCAGCAGCTCGCAGGGACAGCATATTAATCAGCCCCAGCATTTT. Translated, it gives CASSSQGQHINQPQHF. The rearrangement links TRBV7-2 to TRBJ1-5, with 7 nucleotides matching TRBD1. V lost 4 bases to trimming and J lost 4 bases; unmatched junction nucleotides: 10. The CDR3 is made up of 16 amino acids. CDR1 is SGHTA, CDR2 FQGNSA, per germline.

The V call is TRBV15, the J call TRBJ1-1; D is unclear. The CDR3 is 17 residues long. V shed 0 bases and J shed 0 bases, with 14 bases lying between them. Germline V gene data show CDR1 as LNHNV and CDR2 as YYDKDF (reference sequence). The DNA of the CDR3 is TGTGCCACCAGCAGAGATCTATCGGGCGCCTTGAACACTGAAGCTTTCTTT. This translates into CATSRDLSGALNTEAFF.

The chain couples TRBV12-5 to TRBJ2-7, with D hard to call. CDR1 LGHNT and CDR2 FRNRAP come from the germline V gene. This CDR3 region has 14 residues. Trimming pared 1 base from V and 3 bases from J, leaving 10 bases between. The CDR3 is CASGLAARVYEQYF. CDR3 coding DNA: TGTGCTAGTGGTTTGGCGGCACGGGTCTACGAGCAGTACTTC.

CDR3 residues: CATSGTSPHTDTQYF. The CDR3 nucleotides read TGTGCCACCAGTGGAACCTCCCCCCACACAGATACGCAGTATTTT. The chain employs TRBV15 and TRBJ2-3; D not resolved. The V and J ends lost 6 bases and 2 bases respectively, with 15 bases between them. CDR3 length: 15 residues. Germline lookup yields CDR1 LNHNV and CDR2 YYDKDF (reference sequence). The variable domain in full, completed from reference TRBV15 and TRBJ2-3, reads DAMVIQNPRYQVTQFGKPVTLSCSQTLNHNVMYWYQQKSSQAPKLLFHYYDKDFNNEADTPDNFQSRRPNTSFCFLDIRSPGLGDTAMYLCATSGTSPHTDTQYFGPGTRLTVL.

This clone was detected only once. The rearrangement joins TRBV18 to TRBJ2-7; a weak D match, TRBD1 (5 bases). Trimming stripped 2 bases from V and 5 bases from J, with 10 bases between. Germline V gene data show CDR1 as KGHSH and CDR2 as LQKENI. The CDR3 has 13 amino acids. As DNA, the CDR3 is TGTGCCAGCTCACCAGGGGCTCCCCACGAGCAGTACTTC. Translated: CASSPGAPHEQYF.

V and J are TRBV9 and TRBJ2-7; 9 nucleotides line up with TRBD1. Per the germline V gene, CDR1 is SGDLS and CDR2 is YYNGEE. CDR3 length equals 15 residues. J gave up 5 bases and V 0 bases, and 6 bases lay outside the gene matches. The CDR3 DNA sequence: TGTGCCAGCAGCGTAGATCCGGGACAGGGAGACGAGCAGTACTTC. Its translation: CASSVDPGQGDEQYF.

The chain carries TRBV2 and TRBJ1-1; D might be TRBD1 (6 bases). V was shortened by 7 bases and J by 1 base, with 16 bases between the two germline ends. The germline V gene encodes CDR1 SNHLY and CDR2 FYNNEI. This CDR3 has 15 residues. Written as DNA, the CDR3 is TGTGCCAGCATGTGGGGGGGCGGGTCGAACACTGAAGCTTTCTTT. Its protein is CASMWGGGSNTEAFF.

This clone was detected only once. The chain has TRBV27 and TRBJ2-3, with 12 positions matching TRBD2. The CDR3 is made up of 16 amino acids. Germline V gene data show CDR1 as MNHEY and CDR2 as SMNVEV (reference sequence). Trimming took 8 bases from V and 6 from J; bases not matched to a gene: 12. The CDR3 nucleotides are TGTGCCAGCGTACCTCGAGGGACTAGCGGGCCGGATACGCAGTATTTT. Translating it yields CASVPRGTSGPDTQYF.

V usage is TRBV4-1 and J usage is TRBJ2-1; D is unresolved. This CDR3 region has 15 residues. V lost 7 bases, J lost 5 bases, and 18 bases lay in between. Germline V gene data show CDR1 as MGHRA and CDR2 as YSYEKL. CDR3 in DNA: TGCGCCAGCAACTCACCCGGCGCCGCACACAATGAGCAGTTCTTC. This encodes CASNSPGAAHNEQFF.

The V gene is TRBV5-1, the J gene TRBJ2-5; D unresolved. Per the germline V gene, CDR1 is SGHRS and CDR2 is YFSETQ. The CDR3 is 13 residues long. V was shortened by 2 bases and J by 5 bases, with 10 bases between the two germline ends. CDR3 sequence reads: CASSLPDVETQYF. CDR3 sequence (DNA): TGCGCCAGCAGCTTACCGGACGTTGAGACCCAGTACTTC. The full variable domain, with the rest looked up from reference TRBV5-1 and TRBJ2-5, is KAGVTQTPRYLIKTRGQQVTLSCSPISGHRSVSWYQQTPGQGLQFLFEYFSETQRNKGNFPGRFSGRQFSNSRSEMNVSTLELGDSALYLCASSLPDVETQYFGPGTRLLVL.

The J gene is TRBJ1-1, the V gene TRBV14; 7 nucleotides align to TRBD1. The CDR3 is 15 residues long. The V segment lost 3 bases and the J segment 1 base; nucleotides outside the gene matches: 5. Looked up from germline, CDR1 is SGHDN and CDR2 is FVKESK. The CDR3 spells CASSQTGRENTEAFF. The CDR3 DNA reads TGTGCCAGCAGCCAGACAGGGAGGGAGAACACTGAAGCTTTCTTT. Drawing the rest from reference TRBV14 and TRBJ1-1, the complete variable domain is EAGVTQFPSHSVIEKGQTVTLRCDPISGHDNLYWYRRVMGKEIKFLLHFVKESKQDESGMPNNRFLAERTGGTYSTLKVQPAELEDSGVYFCASSQTGRENTEAFFGQGTRLTVV.

This sequence joins TRBV30 and TRBJ1-5, with D tentatively TRBD1 (6 bases). The CDR3 sequence is 17 residues long. Germline CDR1 is GTSNPN and CDR2 is SVGIG (reference sequence). Trimming cost V 4 bases and J 7 bases, with 26 bases left between them. The CDR3 region is CAWNYPGAHSSNQPQHF. CDR3 bases: TGTGCCTGGAACTACCCGGGGGCGCATAGTAGTAACCAGCCCCAGCATTTT.

This chain uses TRBV5-4 with TRBJ2-7; 11 nucleotides agree with TRBD2. V gave up 4 bases and J gave up 1 base; unmatched junction bases: 7. The CDR3 sequence is 16 residues long. The germline V gene has CDR1 SGHNT and CDR2 YYREEE (reference sequence). For the CDR3, the DNA is TGTGCCAGCAGCCGAGTTAGCGGGAGGGGATCCTACGAGCAGTACTTC. It is translated as CASSRVSGRGSYEQYF.

The CDR3 region is CASSLLSPPTGELFF. The CDR3 nucleotides read TGTGCCAGTAGTCTGCTGTCCCCGCCCACCGGGGAGCTGTTTTTT. The chain recombines TRBV19 with TRBJ2-2; D remains unclear. Trimming removed 5 bases at V and 4 bases at J, with 14 bases between. Per germline, CDR1 LNHDA and CDR2 SQIVND (reference sequence). The CDR3 contains 15 residues.

This rearrangement joins TRBV19 to TRBJ1-1; D remains unclear. V was clipped by 5 bases and J by 6 bases, with 19 bases between them. The CDR3 covers 15 residues. Germline V gene sequence: CDR1 LNHDA, CDR2 SQIVND (reference sequence). The CDR3 nucleotides read TGTGCCAGTAGTGCCAAAGAACCCTTCGGCCCTGAAGCTTTCTTT. Protein product: CASSAKEPFGPEAFF.

The chain couples TRBV30 to TRBJ1-2, with D unresolved. CDR3 length: 13 residues. Trimming removed 2 bases from V and 3 bases from J, with 10 bases in between. The germline V gene has CDR1 GTSNPN and CDR2 SVGIG (reference sequence). The CDR3 DNA reads TGTGCCTGGAGTTCGACTCTATACTATGGCTACACCTTC. This gives the protein CAWSSTLYYGYTF.

This chain uses TRBV29-1 with TRBJ2-1; TRBD2 agrees at 8 bases. The CDR3 runs to 13 residues. J lost 5 bases, V lost 7 bases, and 7 bases had no gene match. Per germline, CDR1 SQVTM and CDR2 ANQGSEA. The CDR3 DNA reads TGCAGCGCCGAGCGGGAGCCAAACAATGAGCAGTTCTTC. Translating it yields CSAEREPNNEQFF.

This clone was counted only a few times. V is TRBV6-1 and J is TRBJ2-7, with D maybe TRBD2 (5 bases). Germline loops: CDR1 MNHNS, CDR2 SASEGT. The CDR3 is 13 residues long. Trimming cost V 6 bases and J 7 bases, with 16 bases left between them. The CDR3 spells CASSQPGSGEQYF. Written as DNA, the CDR3 is TGTGCCAGCAGCCAACCGGGTTCGGGGGAGCAGTACTTC.

The V gene is TRBV5-6, the J gene TRBJ1-1; 7 nucleotides align to TRBD1. V lost 4 bases, J lost 4 bases, and 7 bases stayed unmatched. Germline V gene sequence: CDR1 SGHDT, CDR2 YYEEEE. The CDR3 length is 14 residues. The CDR3 sequence: CASSPRPGGTEAFF. CDR3 bases: TGTGCCAGCAGCCCTAGGCCAGGGGGCACTGAAGCTTTCTTT.

The V and J genes are TRBV11-2 and TRBJ2-2; no clear D gene. Between the trimmed V and J ends, which lost 1 base and 3 bases, there was a span of 3 bases. In germline, CDR1 is SGHAT, CDR2 FQNNGV. CDR3 size: 13 residues. The CDR3 coding sequence is TGTGCCAGCAGCTTAGGAGACACCGGGGAGCTGTTTTTT. This encodes CASSLGDTGELFF. The entire variable domain, with the rest obtained from reference TRBV11-2 and TRBJ2-2, is as follows: EAGVAQSPRYKIIEKRQSVAFWCNPISGHATLYWYQQILGQGPKLLIQFQNNGVVDDSQLPKDRFSAERLKGVDSTLKIQPAKLEDSAVYLCASSLGDTGELFFGEGSRLTVL.

The chain is built from TRBV19 and TRBJ1-2; no firm D call. In germline, CDR1 is LNHDA, CDR2 SQIVND (reference sequence). Trimming left V 8 bases short and J 4 bases short, with 23 bases between. CDR3 size: 16 residues. The CDR3 nucleotides read TGTGCCAGTTTTGGGCCCCGAAATAGCTGGGCCTATGGCTACACCTTC. Protein product: CASFGPRNSWAYGYTF.

The V call is TRBV30, the J call TRBJ2-3; 11 bases are shared with TRBD2. The CDR3 is 17 residues long. The trim removed 0 bases at V and 1 base at J, leaving 6 bases unmatched. Germline values: CDR1 GTSNPN, CDR2 SVGIG (reference sequence). This chain's CDR3 is CAWSVSSGRLGTDTQYF. The DNA of the CDR3 is TGTGCCTGGAGTGTCTCTAGCGGGAGGTTGGGCACAGATACGCAGTATTTT.

The chain joins TRBV6-5 to TRBJ1-5, with no clear D. The CDR3 contains 11 residues. Trimming stripped 2 bases from V and 11 bases from J, with 7 bases between. Per germline, CDR1 MNHEY and CDR2 SVGAGI. CDR3 residues: CASSYGGSQHF. As DNA, the CDR3 is TGTGCCAGCAGTTACGGCGGGTCCCAGCATTTT.

The genes are TRBV11-2 and TRBJ2-3; 8 bases are shared with TRBD2. Losses at the gene ends were 4 bases for V and 6 bases for J; bases not matched to a gene: 6. This CDR3 spans 14 amino acids. Germline assignment: CDR1 SGHAT and CDR2 FQNNGV. DNA for the CDR3: TGTGCCAGCAGCTCGGGGGGGGCCGCGGATACGCAGTATTTT. Encoded protein: CASSSGGAADTQYF.

This chain's CDR3 is CASSPRAWGETQYF. As DNA, the CDR3 is TGTGCCAGCTCACCACGGGCGTGGGGGGAGACCCAGTACTTC. The V gene is TRBV18, the J gene TRBJ2-5, with D perhaps given as TRBD1 or TRBD2 (5 bases each). Germline V gene data show CDR1 as KGHSH and CDR2 as LQKENI. Trimming took off 1 base at V and 5 bases at J, with 11 bases between the two ends. CDR3 length equals 14 residues.

V is TRBV25-1 and J is TRBJ2-3; tentative D call: TRBD1 (5 bases). V was shortened by 10 bases and J by 6 bases, with 20 bases between the two germline ends. This CDR3 comprises 14 residues. Germline loops: CDR1 MGHDK, CDR2 SYGVNS. CDR3 in DNA: TGTGCCAATTTGTCTCCAGGGATACGTGATACGCAGTATTTT. This translates into CANLSPGIRDTQYF.

The rearrangement links TRBV13 to TRBJ1-5; D gene uncertain. This CDR3 spans 13 amino acids. Germline V gives CDR1 PRHDT, CDR2 FYEKMQ (reference sequence). Between the trimmed V and J ends, which lost 3 bases and 7 bases, there was a span of 10 bases. DNA of the CDR3: TGTGCCAGCAGCTTGGGAGGGTACCAGCCCCAGCATTTT. This encodes CASSLGGYQPQHF.

The J gene is TRBJ2-7, the V gene TRBV2; no definite D call. CDR3 length: 11 residues. Per germline, CDR1 SNHLY and CDR2 FYNNEI. The V end was cut by 6 bases, the J end by 3 bases, with 6 bases between. CDR3 residues: CASSLFYEQYF. The CDR3 DNA is TGTGCCAGCAGCCTATTCTACGAGCAGTACTTC.

This chain uses TRBV28 with TRBJ2-5; 8 bases agree with TRBD2. V gave up 3 bases and J gave up 3 bases; unmatched junction bases: 6. CDR3 length equals 15 residues. Germline V gives CDR1 MDHEN, CDR2 SYDVKM. The CDR3: CASSFVGSGKETQYF. CDR3 sequence (DNA): TGTGCCAGCAGTTTTGTTGGTAGCGGGAAAGAGACCCAGTACTTC.

This clone was recorded once. J is TRBJ2-5 and V is TRBV5-1; D unresolved. This CDR3 is 12 amino acids long. Between the trimmed V and J ends, which lost 2 bases and 1 base, there was a span of 3 bases. Germline values: CDR1 SGHRS, CDR2 YFSETQ. In DNA, the CDR3 is TGCGCCAGCAGCTTAGTCCAAGAGACCCAGTACTTC. As protein: CASSLVQETQYF.

This clone was seen once. J is TRBJ1-3 and V is TRBV9; D is ambiguous. V was shortened by 4 bases and J by 1 base, with 15 bases between the two germline ends. Germline V gene lookup returns CDR1 SGDLS and CDR2 YYNGEE. CDR3 length: 16 amino acids. CDR3 region: CASSPQRLGSGNTIYF. The CDR3 coding sequence is TGTGCCAGCAGCCCTCAACGTTTGGGTTCTGGAAACACCATATATTTT.

V gene TRBV13 combines with J gene TRBJ1-5, with 9 bases lining up with TRBD1. CDR1 is PRHDT, CDR2 FYEKMQ, per germline (reference sequence). This CDR3 contains 15 residues. J lost 4 bases, V lost 3 bases, and 4 bases had no gene match. The CDR3 bases are TGTGCCAGCAGCTTGGGGACAGGGACGAATCAGCCCCAGCATTTT. This codes for CASSLGTGTNQPQHF.